Shown below are 19 T cell receptor beta chains from a single sample sequenced in a study of blood T cell repertoires in COVID-19. The table came from immunoSEQ multiplex PCR; TCRdb's copy has only in-frame clones and leaves some out. Found here are nearly 110,000 clones, more than 70% of them singletons; the top ten hold 6.8%. Material: peripheral blood. The origin of the receptors is a man between 50 and 59 years old with active or convalescent COVID-19.

The chain recombines TRBV15 with TRBJ2-1; 9 bases are shared with TRBD2. With 0 bases clipped from V and 9 bases from J, the junction kept 3 bases outside the gene matches. CDR1 and CDR2 from the germline V gene are LNHNV and YYDKDF (reference sequence). The CDR3 is 14 residues long. DNA of the CDR3: TGTGCCACCAGCAGAGATAGCGGGAGCGGTGAGCAGTTCTTC. Translated: CATSRDSGSGEQFF.

V is TRBV7-9 and J is TRBJ2-7, with a tentative D call TRBD1 (6 bases). Trimming pared 5 bases from V and 5 bases from J, leaving 16 bases between. Germline V lookup: CDR1 SEHNR, CDR2 FQNEAQ (reference sequence). This CDR3 contains 14 residues. CDR3 region: CASSKGPGADEQYF. DNA of the CDR3: TGTGCCAGCAGCAAGGGGCCAGGGGCGGACGAGCAGTACTTC.

The gene calls are TRBV20-1 and TRBJ1-1; D gene ambiguous. Germline V CDR1 and CDR2: DFQATT, SNEGSKA (reference sequence). CDR3 size: 11 residues. The ends were cut back, 3 bases at V and 4 bases at J, with 6 bases in the middle. CDR3 bases: TGCAGTGCTAGTCTACGCACTGAAGCTTTCTTT. It is translated as CSASLRTEAFF.

The chain links TRBV7-2 to TRBJ1-5; D ambiguous. Germline V lookup: CDR1 SGHTA, CDR2 FQGNSA. The CDR3 has 13 residues. V gave up 8 bases and J gave up 2 bases, with 10 bases separating them. The CDR3 loop is CASATGGNQPQHF. The CDR3 nucleotides read TGTGCCAGCGCAACCGGGGGCAATCAGCCCCAGCATTTT.

V and J are TRBV6-2 or TRBV6-3 and TRBJ2-2; 7 bases agree with TRBD2. Germline CDR1 MNHEY, CDR2 SVGEGT. Trimming took 0 bases from V and 6 from J; bases not matched to a gene: 4. This CDR3 is 15 amino acids long. The CDR3 loop reads CASSYSPSGAGELFF. For the CDR3, the DNA is TGTGCCAGCAGTTACTCTCCTAGCGGAGCCGGGGAGCTGTTTTTT.

This chain links TRBV4-1 with TRBJ2-1; no firm D call. Looked up from germline, CDR1 is MGHRA and CDR2 is YSYEKL. The CDR3 totals 16 residues. Trimming removed 3 bases from V and 5 bases from J, with 17 bases in between. CDR3 amino acids: CASSQPTHSPHNEQFF. CDR3 nucleotides: TGCGCCAGCAGCCAGCCTACTCATTCCCCCCACAATGAGCAGTTCTTC.

This chain connects TRBV4-2 to TRBJ1-1; maybe TRBD1 (5 bases). With 3 bases removed from V and 1 base from J, the gap between germline ends came to 18 bases. This CDR3 is 17 amino acids long. From germline, CDR1 is LGHNA and CDR2 YNFKEQ. The CDR3 sequence: CASSHRAGGSGNTEAFF. The CDR3 nucleotides read TGTGCCAGCAGCCATAGGGCCGGGGGAAGTGGGAACACTGAAGCTTTCTTT.

The chain has TRBV19 and TRBJ2-3; 11 bases agree with TRBD2. Trimming took 0 bases from V and 2 from J; bases not matched to a gene: 13. Germline lookup yields CDR1 LNHDA and CDR2 SQIVND (reference sequence). CDR3 length: 20 amino acids. CDR3: CASSIEDTLSGRGDTDTQYF. The CDR3 DNA reads TGTGCCAGTAGTATAGAGGACACCCTTAGCGGGAGGGGGGACACAGATACGCAGTATTTT.

This rearrangement joins TRBV6-5 to TRBJ2-7; 10 bases match TRBD1. Losses at the gene ends were 5 bases for V and 0 bases for J; bases not matched to a gene: 4. The CDR3 length is 15 residues. Germline CDR1 and CDR2: MNHEY and SVGAGI. The CDR3: CASSPDRGPSYEQYF. CDR3 DNA: TGTGCCAGCAGTCCCGACAGGGGGCCCTCCTACGAGCAGTACTTC.

The V call is TRBV6-2 or TRBV6-3, the J call TRBJ2-1, with TRBD2 matching over 13 bases. The CDR3 sequence is 20 residues long. The germline gives CDR1 MNHEY, CDR2 SVGEGT. J lost 0 bases, V lost 4 bases, and 12 bases had no gene match. CDR3 coding DNA: TGTGCCAGCAGTTCCAACAGGGGACTAGCGGGAAGCAACTCCTACAATGAGCAGTTCTTC. Its protein is CASSSNRGLAGSNSYNEQFF.

The count of this clone is one. The chain carries TRBV7-9 and TRBJ1-1; D is possibly TRBD1 (5 bases). CDR1 is SEHNR, CDR2 FQNEAQ, per germline (reference sequence). V dropped 2 bases and J dropped 6 bases, with 10 bases sitting between them. This CDR3 has 13 residues. CDR3 nucleotides: TGTGCCAGCAGCTTAATGGGGGGAGCTGAAGCTTTCTTT. It translates to CASSLMGGAEAFF.

The count of this clone is one. This chain connects TRBV4-3 to TRBJ1-3, with a possible D match to TRBD1 (6 bases). Germline V lookup: CDR1 LGHNA, CDR2 YSLEER. The V gene lost 4 bases and the J gene lost 0 bases, with 13 bases spanning the gap. The CDR3 runs 16 residues. The CDR3, as DNA: TGCGCCAGCAGCCCCACCAGGGGTAACTCTGGAAACACCATATATTTT. It is translated as CASSPTRGNSGNTIYF.

The chain carries TRBV28 and TRBJ1-4; 7 bases align to TRBD1. This CDR3 region has 14 residues. Losses at the gene ends were 6 bases for V and 8 bases for J; bases not matched to a gene: 9. Germline CDR1 MDHEN, CDR2 SYDVKM. DNA for the CDR3: TGTGCCAGCAGACCCAACAGGGGTGGGGAAAAACTGTTTTTT. It encodes CASRPNRGGEKLFF.

V is TRBV6-2 or TRBV6-3 and J is TRBJ2-6; D perhaps matches TRBD2 (6 bases). The CDR3 is made up of 15 amino acids. The germline CDR1 and CDR2 sequences are MNHEY and SVGEGT. The germline V and J ends were trimmed by 5 bases and 2 bases, with 10 bases remaining between them. CDR3 protein: CASSTRTTGANVLTF. CDR3 in DNA: TGTGCCAGCAGTACCCGGACTACTGGGGCCAACGTCCTGACTTTC.

This clone was detected a few times. The chain recombines TRBV19 with TRBJ1-2, with TRBD1 identical over 10 bases. The germline V gene encodes CDR1 LNHDA and CDR2 SQIVND (reference sequence). This CDR3 contains 17 residues. Trimming removed 4 bases from V and 0 bases from J; junction bases left unmatched: 8. DNA for the CDR3: TGTGCCAGTAGTACCCGGGACAGGGGCTCTACTAACTATGGCTACACCTTC. The encoded protein is CASSTRDRGSTNYGYTF.

The chain has TRBV9 and TRBJ1-2; the match to TRBD1 covers 7 bases. Germline V gene lookup returns CDR1 SGDLS and CDR2 YYNGEE. After removal of 0 bases from V and 3 bases from J, the junction contained 14 bases not matched to a gene. This CDR3 region has 18 residues. The CDR3 is CASSVAHGVTTGDYGYTF. CDR3 DNA sequence: TGTGCCAGCAGCGTAGCTCACGGTGTAACAACAGGGGACTATGGCTACACCTTC.

The CDR3 DNA reads as TGCGCCAGCAGCCCATTACTAGCGGGAGAAGGGAGCTCCTACAATGAGCAGTTCTTC. Translation: CASSPLLAGEGSSYNEQFF. This chain uses TRBV4-3 with TRBJ2-1; 11 positions agree with TRBD2. The CDR3 is 19 residues long. V gave up 4 bases and J gave up 0 bases; unmatched junction bases: 11. Germline-derived CDR1 and CDR2 are LGHNA and YSLEER.

This rearrangement joins TRBV9 to TRBJ2-2; TRBD2 might be the D (6 bases). The CDR3 runs 13 residues. The V end lost 4 bases, the J end lost 8 bases, and 12 bases lay between the germline ends. Germline CDR1 is SGDLS and CDR2 is YYNGEE. DNA for the CDR3: TGTGCCAGCAGCTCGCGCGGGGAGGGGGAGCTGTTTTTT. Protein product: CASSSRGEGELFF. Looking up the rest from reference TRBV9 and TRBJ2-2 gives the full variable domain: DSGVTQTPKHLITATGQRVTLRCSPRSGDLSVYWYQQSLDQGLQFLIQYYNGEERAKGNILERFSAQQFPDLHSELNLSSLELGDSALYFCASSSRGEGELFFGEGSRLTVL.

There are many counts of this clone. The chain is built from TRBV11-2 and TRBJ2-7, with D possibly matching TRBD1 (7 bases). The CDR3 consists of 17 residues. Trimming removed 5 bases at V and 4 bases at J, with 24 bases between. The germline V gene has CDR1 SGHAT and CDR2 FQNNGV. CDR3 nucleotides: TGTGCCAGCAGCCCTATCAACTACAGGGGAGGTATTTACGAGCAGTACTTC. As protein: CASSPINYRGGIYEQYF.